This T cell receptor beta chain appears in the sequencing data of a study of tumor and adjacent non-tumor tissue in lung cancer. This sample's RNA came from whole unsorted tissue. A modified ARM-PCR protocol with three rounds of nested PCR amplified TCRbeta. TCRdb re-called the multiplex PCR reads through MiXCR, storing one row per CDR3 protein. The repertoire holds 200,000 to 250,000 distinct CDR3 sequences, 71% seen once, with 20% to 25% in the top ten. Many counts were recorded for this clonotype. CDR1 is LGHNA, CDR2 YSLEER, per germline. V was cut by 3 bases and J by 0 bases, with 12 bases left in between. CDR3 length: 16 amino acids.

The receptor comes from a man between 60 and 75 years old with non-small cell lung cancer. The rearrangement joins TRBV4-3 to TRBJ2-1; D is perhaps TRBD2 (6 bases). Sequences were obtained from lung tumor tissue. In nucleotides, the CDR3 is TGCGCCAGCAGCCACTCGGCGGGGAGCTCCTACAATGAGCAGTTCTTC. Its protein is CASSHSAGSSYNEQFF.